The 3 T cell receptor beta chains given below trace back to one sample, sequenced in a study of glioma-infiltrating T cells. Using RNA template, CDR3s of TCR alpha and beta were amplified with iRepertoire arm-PCR. TCRdb independently ran MiXCR on the multiplex PCR reads; one entry per CDR3 protein. The sample contains about 93,000 distinct CDR3 sequences, around 42% of which appear only once. Sequenced material: glioma tissue, nonneoplastic brain tissue, or PBMCs (not recorded which). These receptors were taken from a human donor with low-grade glioma or glioblastoma, undergoing nonglioma brain surgery, or in good health (not recorded which).

A word on this clonotype: A much larger clone is a single base away; this may be a read error. V and J are TRBV10-3 and TRBJ2-7; 11 positions match TRBD2. The CDR3 is 13 residues long. CDR1 is ENHRY, CDR2 SYGVKD, per germline. The chain's CDR3 is CASGTSGTYERYF. Written as DNA, the CDR3 is TGTGCCTCAGGGACTAGCGGCACCTACGAGCGGTACTTC.

This clonotype has a count of ten or more. V gene TRBV5-4 combines with J gene TRBJ2-1; possible D gene TRBD2, 6 bases. This CDR3 has 13 amino acids. Germline values: CDR1 SGHNT, CDR2 YYREEE (reference sequence). V shed 1 base and J shed 8 bases, with 10 bases lying between them. The DNA for the CDR3 is TGTGCCAGCAGCTTGCGGGAGCCACATGAGCAGTTCTTC. It specifies CASSLREPHEQFF.

This clonotype has at least ten counts. V is TRBV11-3 and J is TRBJ1-2; no clear D gene. Germline values: CDR1 SGHNT, CDR2 YENEEA. Trimming removed 5 bases from V and 2 bases from J, with 12 bases in between. CDR3 length: 14 residues. The CDR3 loop is CASSLGIWNYGYTF. In DNA, the CDR3 is TGTGCCAGCAGCCTAGGGATTTGGAACTATGGCTACACCTTC.